Reported below is one T cell receptor beta chain. The antigen is undetermined. These data come from a study of blood T cells in healthy people across ages. Study-level findings and limits: It was held that diversity estimates obtained from one million T cells represented underestimates. Among long-lived donors, naive CD4+ cells were more numerous and diversity higher than in aged donors.

Then a second PCR, running about 7 to 11 cycles, was carried out with a sample-barcoded 5' primer and a J-beta primer mix. One entry per CDR3 protein, called by TCRdb with MiXCR from the 5' RACE reads. The profile shows hundreds of thousands of distinct CDR3 sequences, 32% of them singletons. Per-sample PBMC isolation yielded at least 6 million cells. Per the germline V gene, CDR1 is SGHTA and CDR2 is FQGTGA. The CDR3 is 15 residues long. V lost 2 bases and J 4 bases, leaving 14 bases between the germline ends. The clonotype originates from a woman older than 75 in good health. Sequencing used blood. V and J are TRBV7-3 and TRBJ2-5; D ambiguous. CDR3 nucleotide sequence: TGTGCCAGCAGCTTAGACGGCCGGTATACAGAGACCCAGTACTTC. The encoded protein is CASSLDGRYTETQYF.